This paragraph covers one T cell receptor beta chain sequence. The sample originates from a study of CD8+ T cells in alopecia areata. Germline V CDR1 and CDR2: SGHDT, YYEEEE. The CDR3 covers 14 residues. Trimming removed 2 bases at V and 1 base at J, with 9 bases between. In each case, RNA was isolated and then reverse transcribed into cDNA as the sequencing template. TCRdb's table, derived via immunoSEQ multiplex PCR, lists solely in-frame clones and lacks some. The sample contains approximately 98,000 clones, 58% of which appear only once. The chain joins TRBV5-6 to TRBJ1-1; D remains ambiguous. Input material: NKG2D-low CD8+ T cells sorted from blood. The TCR sequence derives from a human donor with alopecia areata. The DNA of the CDR3 is TGTGCCAGCAGCTTCGGAACAGAGAACACTGAAGCTTTCTTT. Protein product: CASSFGTENTEAFF.